The clone carrying this T cell receptor beta chain is categorized as medium-sized (0.01 to 0.1%). Its cognate antigen is unknown. TCRdb independently ran MiXCR on the 5' RACE reads; one entry per CDR3 protein. The sample yields about 3,700 distinct CDR3 sequences, around 5% seen once. As to time point: sample taken at primary tumor resection. CDR1 is DFQATT and CDR2 is SNEGSKA in the germline V gene (reference sequence). Losses at the gene ends were 6 bases for V and 1 base for J; bases not matched to a gene: 6. CDR3 length equals 14 residues. This entry comes from a study of spatial heterogeneity in lung cancer. Overall study results and limits: Within tumors, counts of expanded alpha and beta TCRs tracked tumor mutation counts. The counts of expanded TCRs, ubiquitous and regional, tracked ubiquitous and regional nonsynonymous mutations, respectively.

This TCR came from a female donor with early-stage non-small cell lung cancer. The sample in question was lung tumor tissue, obtained at surgery. The chain combines TRBV20-1 with TRBJ1-5, with 7 bases identical to TRBD1. CDR3 in DNA: TGCAGTGCCGAGGACAGGTACAGCAATCAGCCCCAGCATTTT. Translation: CSAEDRYSNQPQHF.